This T cell receptor (beta chain) was captured in a study of T-cell reconstitution after alpha-beta-depleted transplantation in children. Study conclusions and caveats: Expanded graft clones, several hundred of them, were reportedly the source of alpha-beta T cells about two months after transplant. At the one-year point after transplant, T-cell counts and TCRbeta diversity were found to come mostly from T cells that had been newly produced.

The CDR3 consists of 12 residues. Trimming left V 0 bases short and J 10 bases short, with 7 bases between. The germline V gene encodes CDR1 MNHNY and CDR2 SVGAGI (reference sequence). Unique molecular identifiers were incorporated during preparation of the TCRbeta library. Via MiXCR, TCRdb re-called the PCR reads, giving one row per CDR3 protein. Of 900,000 or so distinct CDR3 sequences in the sample, roughly 15% are singletons; the top ten hold just under 5%. This clonotype was counted between two and nine times. Its antigen is as yet unknown. The receptor's source is a male patient between 5 and 17 years old who had a stem cell transplant for acute lymphoblastic leukemia, so the T cells may come from the graft donor. The rearrangement links TRBV6-6 to TRBJ2-4, with D unclear. Sequencing used PBMCs, mostly from graft donor cells, obtained 360 days after TCRalphabeta/CD19-depleted stem cell transplant. DNA for the CDR3: TGTGCCAGCAGTTACTCGACGGCGATTCAGTACTTC. Translated: CASSYSTAIQYF.